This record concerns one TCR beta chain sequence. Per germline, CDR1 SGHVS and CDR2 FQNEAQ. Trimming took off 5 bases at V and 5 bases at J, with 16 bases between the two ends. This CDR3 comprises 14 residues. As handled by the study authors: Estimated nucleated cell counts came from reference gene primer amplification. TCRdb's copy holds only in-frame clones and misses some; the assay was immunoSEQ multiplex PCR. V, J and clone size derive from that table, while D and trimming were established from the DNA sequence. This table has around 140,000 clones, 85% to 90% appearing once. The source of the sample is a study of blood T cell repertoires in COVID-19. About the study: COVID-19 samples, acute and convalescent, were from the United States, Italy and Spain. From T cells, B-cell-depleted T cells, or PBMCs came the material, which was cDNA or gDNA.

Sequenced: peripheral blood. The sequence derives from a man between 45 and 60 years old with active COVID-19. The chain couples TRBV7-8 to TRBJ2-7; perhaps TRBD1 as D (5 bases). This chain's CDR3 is CASSPKTGTDEQYF. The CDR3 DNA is TGTGCCAGCAGCCCGAAAACAGGAACGGACGAGCAGTACTTC. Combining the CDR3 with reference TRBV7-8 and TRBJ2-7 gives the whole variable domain GAGVSQSPRYKVAKRGQDVALRCDPISGHVSLFWYQQALGQGPEFLTYFQNEAQLDKSGLPSDRFFAERPEGSVSTLKIQRTQQEDSAVYLCASSPKTGTDEQYFGPGTRLTVT.